This is a list of T cell receptor beta chains from one sample in a study of long-term antiretroviral therapy in people with HIV. Measured with immunoSEQ multiplex PCR; TCRdb has only the in-frame clones, and not every one. This table has about 20,000 clones, roughly 84% appearing once. The specimen comprised unsorted PBMCs, sampled 2.4 to 2.5 years after starting antiretroviral therapy. The receptors here all came from a middle-aged man with HIV. CDR3s include the opening cysteine and the closing phenylalanine or tryptophan. A D gene is named only where the DNA matches it firmly. Size tells how often a clone was seen (once, few, many) or the class of an expanded clone, and some rows leave it out.

V gene: TRBV9
clone size: NA
D gene: NA
J gene: TRBJ1-6
CDR3 protein: CASSARSSYNSPLHF
CDR3 DNA: TGTGCCAGCAGCGCACGAAGTTCCTATAATTCACCCCTCCACTTT

V gene: TRBV7-9
clone size: NA
D gene: NA
J gene: TRBJ1-1
CDR3 protein: CASSLAFEGGTKNTEAFF
CDR3 DNA: TGTGCCAGCAGCTTAGCGTTTGAGGGCGGGACAAAGAACACTGAAGCTTTCTTT

V gene: TRBV10-3
clone size: NA
D gene: TRBD1
J gene: TRBJ2-7
CDR3 protein: CAAKGAVEQYF
CDR3 DNA: TGTGCCGCCAAGGGGGCAGTAGAGCAGTACTTC

V gene: TRBV4-2
clone size: few
D gene: TRBD1
J gene: TRBJ1-2
CDR3 protein: CASSQEDRRSGYTF
CDR3 DNA: TGTGCCAGCAGCCAAGAGGACAGGAGGTCTGGCTACACCTTC

V gene: TRBV27
clone size: NA
D gene: NA
J gene: TRBJ2-7
CDR3 protein: CASSPGRPSSYEQYF
CDR3 DNA: TGTGCCAGCAGTCCAGGACGGCCGAGCTCCTACGAGCAGTACTTC

V gene: TRBV30
clone size: NA
D gene: NA
J gene: TRBJ2-7
CDR3 protein: CAWRGVGAEQYF
CDR3 DNA: TGTGCCTGGAGGGGTGTTGGGGCCGAGCAGTACTTC

V gene: TRBV5-1
clone size: NA
D gene: TRBD1
J gene: TRBJ2-3
CDR3 protein: CASSLEGDRSADTQYF
CDR3 DNA: TGCGCCAGCAGCTTGGAGGGGGACAGATCGGCAGATACGCAGTATTTT

V gene: TRBV30
clone size: once
D gene: TRBD1
J gene: TRBJ2-1
CDR3 protein: CAWSPYPGQYNEQFF
CDR3 DNA: TGTGCCTGGAGTCCTTATCCGGGACAGTACAATGAGCAGTTCTTC

V gene: TRBV5-1
clone size: NA
D gene: NA
J gene: TRBJ2-6
CDR3 protein: CASSLLVSSGANVLTF
CDR3 DNA: TGCGCCAGCAGCTTGTTGGTAAGCTCTGGGGCCAACGTCCTGACTTTC

V gene: TRBV18
clone size: once
D gene: NA
J gene: TRBJ2-3
CDR3 protein: CASSQGATSDTQYF
CDR3 DNA: TGTGCCAGCTCCCAGGGAGCGACATCCGATACGCAGTATTTT

V gene: TRBV2
clone size: once
D gene: NA
J gene: TRBJ2-5
CDR3 protein: CASSDLGAGSGQTQYF
CDR3 DNA: TGTGCCAGCAGTGATCTCGGAGCAGGGAGTGGACAGACCCAGTACTTC

V gene: TRBV7-9
clone size: once
D gene: NA
J gene: TRBJ1-1
CDR3 protein: CASSPKGLAEAFF
CDR3 DNA: TGTGCCAGCAGCCCTAAGGGACTCGCTGAAGCTTTCTTT

V gene: TRBV9
clone size: NA
D gene: NA
J gene: TRBJ2-5
CDR3 protein: CASGKMRGQETQYF
CDR3 DNA: TGTGCCAGCGGCAAAATGCGGGGTCAAGAGACCCAGTACTTC

V gene: TRBV19
clone size: NA
D gene: NA
J gene: TRBJ1-1
CDR3 protein: CASSIAGAEAFF
CDR3 DNA: TGTGCCAGTAGTATAGCTGGAGCTGAAGCTTTCTTT

V gene: TRBV2
clone size: NA
D gene: NA
J gene: TRBJ1-2
CDR3 protein: CASSEAHGQTGGYTF
CDR3 DNA: TGTGCCAGCAGTGAAGCGCATGGCCAAACAGGTGGCTACACCTTC

V gene: TRBV6-1
clone size: NA
D gene: NA
J gene: TRBJ1-2
CDR3 protein: CASSEAPGVDGYTF
CDR3 DNA: TGTGCCAGCAGTGAAGCGCCTGGGGTCGATGGCTACACCTTC

V gene: TRBV19
clone size: NA
D gene: NA
J gene: TRBJ2-1
CDR3 protein: CASSLGTLDNEQFF
CDR3 DNA: TGTGCCAGTAGTCTCGGGACACTTGACAATGAGCAGTTCTTC

V gene: TRBV5-4
clone size: NA
D gene: TRBD1
J gene: TRBJ2-7
CDR3 protein: CASRPEVGLRDRAEQYF
CDR3 DNA: TGTGCCAGCAGGCCCGAAGTTGGGCTCCGGGACAGGGCCGAGCAGTACTTC

V gene: TRBV28
clone size: NA
D gene: NA
J gene: TRBJ2-7
CDR3 protein: CASSLPVQPYEQYF
CDR3 DNA: TGTGCCAGCAGTTTACCTGTACAGCCCTACGAGCAGTACTTC

V gene: TRBV6-1
clone size: few
D gene: NA
J gene: TRBJ2-1
CDR3 protein: CASREAGPTYNEQFF
CDR3 DNA: TGTGCCAGCAGAGAAGCGGGTCCGACTTACAATGAGCAGTTCTTC

V gene: TRBV10-1
clone size: NA
D gene: NA
J gene: TRBJ2-3
CDR3 protein: CASSGPGDTQYF
CDR3 DNA: TGCGCCAGCAGTGGCCCGGGGGATACGCAGTATTTT

V gene: TRBV27
clone size: NA
D gene: NA
J gene: TRBJ2-7
CDR3 protein: CASSLIGDEQYF
CDR3 DNA: TGTGCCAGCAGTTTAATCGGTGACGAGCAGTACTTC

V gene: TRBV4-1
clone size: NA
D gene: NA
J gene: TRBJ2-7
CDR3 protein: CASSQDSDRYEQYF
CDR3 DNA: TGCGCCAGCAGCCAAGACTCCGATCGGTACGAGCAGTACTTC

V gene: TRBV5-4
clone size: NA
D gene: NA
J gene: TRBJ1-2
CDR3 protein: CASSPGSVYGYTF
CDR3 DNA: TGTGCCAGCAGCCCGGGCTCCGTCTATGGCTACACCTTC

V gene: TRBV19
clone size: NA
D gene: NA
J gene: TRBJ2-7
CDR3 protein: CASSIRVGEQYF
CDR3 DNA: TGTGCCAGTAGTATACGGGTAGGGGAGCAGTACTTC

V gene: TRBV7-9
clone size: NA
D gene: NA
J gene: TRBJ2-5
CDR3 protein: CASRTSPETQYF
CDR3 DNA: TGTGCCAGCAGGACCTCTCCGGAGACCCAGTACTTC

V gene: TRBV5-4
clone size: NA
D gene: TRBD2
J gene: TRBJ2-3
CDR3 protein: CASSPRLAGPSDTQYF
CDR3 DNA: TGTGCCAGCAGCCCCAGACTAGCGGGTCCATCAGATACGCAGTATTTT